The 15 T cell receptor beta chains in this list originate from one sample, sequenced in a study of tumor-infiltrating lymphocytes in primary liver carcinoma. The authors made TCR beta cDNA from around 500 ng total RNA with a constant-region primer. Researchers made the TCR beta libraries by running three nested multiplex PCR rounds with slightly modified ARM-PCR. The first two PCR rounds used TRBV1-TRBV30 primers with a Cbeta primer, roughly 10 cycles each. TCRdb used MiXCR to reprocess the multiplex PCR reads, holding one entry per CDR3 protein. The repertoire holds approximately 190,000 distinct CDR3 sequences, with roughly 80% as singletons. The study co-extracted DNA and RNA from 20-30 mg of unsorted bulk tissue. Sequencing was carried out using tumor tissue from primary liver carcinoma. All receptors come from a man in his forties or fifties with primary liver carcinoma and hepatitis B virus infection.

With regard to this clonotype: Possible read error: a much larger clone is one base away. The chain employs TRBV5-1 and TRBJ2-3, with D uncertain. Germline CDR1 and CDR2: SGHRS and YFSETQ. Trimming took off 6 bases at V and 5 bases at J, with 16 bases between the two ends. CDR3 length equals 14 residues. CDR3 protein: CASIMDAARDTQYF. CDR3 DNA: TGCGCCAGCATCATGGACGCAGCGAGAGATACGCAGTATTTT.

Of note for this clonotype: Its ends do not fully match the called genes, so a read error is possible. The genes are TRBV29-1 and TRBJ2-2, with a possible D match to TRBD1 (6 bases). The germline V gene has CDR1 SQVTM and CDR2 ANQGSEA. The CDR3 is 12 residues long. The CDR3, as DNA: TGCACAGGTACCCAGGGGTCCGGGGAGCTGCTTTTT. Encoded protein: CTGTQGSGELLF.

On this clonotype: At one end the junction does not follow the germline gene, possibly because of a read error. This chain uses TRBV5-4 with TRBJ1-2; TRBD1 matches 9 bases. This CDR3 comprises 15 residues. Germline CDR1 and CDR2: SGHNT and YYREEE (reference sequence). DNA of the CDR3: TGTGCCAACAGCTCGGCCGGGACAGGGAAATATGGCAACACCTTC. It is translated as CANSSAGTGKYGNTF.

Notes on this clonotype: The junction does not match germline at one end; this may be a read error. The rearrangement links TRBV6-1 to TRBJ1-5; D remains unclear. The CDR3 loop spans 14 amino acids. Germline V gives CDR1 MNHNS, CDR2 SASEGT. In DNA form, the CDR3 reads TGTGCCAGCAGTGGAGACGATAGCTATCAGCCCCAGCATTTT. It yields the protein CASSGDDSYQPQHF.

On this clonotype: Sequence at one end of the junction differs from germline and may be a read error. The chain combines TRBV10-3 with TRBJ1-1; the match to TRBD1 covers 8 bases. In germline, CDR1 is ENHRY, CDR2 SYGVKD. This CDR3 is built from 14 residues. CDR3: CAISAPDRDTEAFF. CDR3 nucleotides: TGTGCCATCAGTGCTCCGGACAGGGATACTGAAGCTTTCTTC.

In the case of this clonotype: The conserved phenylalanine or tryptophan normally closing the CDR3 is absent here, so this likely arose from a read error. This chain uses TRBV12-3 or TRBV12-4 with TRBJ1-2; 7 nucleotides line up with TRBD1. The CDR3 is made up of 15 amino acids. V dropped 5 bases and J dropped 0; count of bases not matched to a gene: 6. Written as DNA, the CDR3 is TGTGCCAGCAGTCTCACAGGGGACACTAACTATGGCTACACCTTG. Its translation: CASSLTGDTNYGYTL.

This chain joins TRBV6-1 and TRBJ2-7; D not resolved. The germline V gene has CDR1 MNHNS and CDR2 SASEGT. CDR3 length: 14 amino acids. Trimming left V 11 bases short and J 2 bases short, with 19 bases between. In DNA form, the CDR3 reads TGTGCCTGGAGTCTTGGGTCCGGTCCCTACGAGCAGTACTTC. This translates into CAWSLGSGPYEQYF.

The CDR3 protein is CSGMGSGETKYF. For the CDR3, the DNA is TGCAGCGGTATGGGCAGTGGAGAGACAAAGTACTTC. The V and J genes are TRBV29-1 and TRBJ2-5; D is unclear. The length of the CDR3 is 12 residues. Looked up from germline, CDR1 is SQVTM and CDR2 is ANQGSEA. V was pared by 7 bases and J by 12 bases, with 21 bases between.

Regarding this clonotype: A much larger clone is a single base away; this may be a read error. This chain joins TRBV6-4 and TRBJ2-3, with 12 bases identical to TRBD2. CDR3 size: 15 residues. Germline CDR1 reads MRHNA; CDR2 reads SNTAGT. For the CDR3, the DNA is TGTGCCAGCAGTGAGACTAGCGGGAGCACAGATACGGAGTATTTT. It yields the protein CASSETSGSTDTEYF.

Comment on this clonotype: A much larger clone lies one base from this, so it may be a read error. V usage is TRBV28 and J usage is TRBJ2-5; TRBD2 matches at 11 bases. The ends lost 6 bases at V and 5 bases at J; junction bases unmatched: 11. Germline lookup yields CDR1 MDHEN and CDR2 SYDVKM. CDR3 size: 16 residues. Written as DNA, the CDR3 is TGTGCCAGCAGCTTAGGGGTAGCGGGAGGGATGGAGACCCAGTACTTC. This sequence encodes CASSLGVAGGMETQYF. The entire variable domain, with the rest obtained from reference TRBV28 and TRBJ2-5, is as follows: DVKVTQSSRYLVKRTGEKVFLECVQDMDHENMFWYRQDPGLGLRLIYFSYDVKMKEKGDIPEGYSVSREKKERFSLILESASTNQTSMYLCASSLGVAGGMETQYFGPGTRLLVL.

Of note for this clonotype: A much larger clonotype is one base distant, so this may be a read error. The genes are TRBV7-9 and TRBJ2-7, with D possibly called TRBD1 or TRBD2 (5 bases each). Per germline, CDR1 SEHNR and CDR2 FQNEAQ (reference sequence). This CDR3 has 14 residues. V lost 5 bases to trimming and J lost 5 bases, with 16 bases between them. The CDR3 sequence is CASSPGIGAHEQYF. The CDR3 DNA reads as TGTGCCAGCAGCCCGGGGATAGGGGCCCACGAGCAGTACTTC.

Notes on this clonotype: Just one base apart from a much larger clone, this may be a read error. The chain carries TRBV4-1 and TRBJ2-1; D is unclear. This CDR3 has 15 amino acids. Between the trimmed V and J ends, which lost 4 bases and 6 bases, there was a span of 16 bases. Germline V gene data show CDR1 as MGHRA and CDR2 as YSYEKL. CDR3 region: CASSLTVPLPNEQFF. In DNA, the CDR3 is TGCGCCAGCAGCCTCACGGTCCCGCTACCCAATGAGCAGTTCTTC.

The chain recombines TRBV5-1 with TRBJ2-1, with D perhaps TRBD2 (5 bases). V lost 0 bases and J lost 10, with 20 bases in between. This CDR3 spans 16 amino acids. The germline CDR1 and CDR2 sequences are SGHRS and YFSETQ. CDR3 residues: CASSLDAGAVGVEQFF. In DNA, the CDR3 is TGCGCCAGCAGCTTGGATGCGGGCGCGGTGGGAGTCGAGCAGTTCTTC.

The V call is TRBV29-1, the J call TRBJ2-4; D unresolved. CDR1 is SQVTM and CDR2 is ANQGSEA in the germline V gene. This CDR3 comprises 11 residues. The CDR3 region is CRANKGNIQYF. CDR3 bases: TGCAGAGCTAATAAAGGAAACATTCAGTACTTC.

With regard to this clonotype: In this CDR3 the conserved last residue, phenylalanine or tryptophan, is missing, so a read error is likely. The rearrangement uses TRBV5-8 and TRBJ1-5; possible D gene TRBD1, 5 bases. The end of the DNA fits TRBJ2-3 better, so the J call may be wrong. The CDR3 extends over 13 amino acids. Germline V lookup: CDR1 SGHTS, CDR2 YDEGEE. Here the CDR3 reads CASSLAGHQPQYY. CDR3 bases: TGTGCCAGCAGCTTGGCAGGGCACCAGCCCCAGTATTAT.